This TCR beta chain was sequenced during a study of blood T cell repertoires in COVID-19. Study-level background: The United States, Italy and Spain supplied acute and convalescent COVID-19 samples. PBMCs, B-cell-depleted T cells, or T cells provided the cDNA or gDNA that made up the material.

The junction had 7 bases not matched to a gene; V was cut back by 5 bases and J by 3 bases. This CDR3 spans 15 amino acids. Germline-derived CDR1 and CDR2 are ENHRY and SYGVKD. Per the original data handling: By means of reference gene primer amplification, nucleated cell counts were estimated. Data came from immunoSEQ multiplex PCR; TCRdb stores just in-frame clones and leaves some out. V and J calls and clone size are as listed in that table; D and trimming were resolved from the DNA. Of about 200,000 clones in the sample, around four fifths are singletons; the top ten hold about 8.1%. The chain employs TRBV10-3 and TRBJ2-5; 9 positions agree with TRBD2. The clonotype comes from a woman between 50 and 59 years old with acute or convalescent COVID-19. Sequencing was done on a sample of peripheral blood. CDR3 region: CAISPLAGHEETQYF. The DNA of the CDR3 is TGTGCCATCAGTCCACTAGCGGGTCATGAAGAGACCCAGTACTTC.